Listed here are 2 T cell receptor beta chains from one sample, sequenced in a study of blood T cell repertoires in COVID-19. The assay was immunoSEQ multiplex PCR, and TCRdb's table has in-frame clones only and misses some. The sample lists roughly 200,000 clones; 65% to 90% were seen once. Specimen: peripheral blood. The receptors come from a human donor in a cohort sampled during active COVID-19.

CDR3 nucleotides: TGTGCCAGCAGGGGGGACAGCAACTACGAGCAGTACTTC. It is translated as CASRGDSNYEQYF. The chain has TRBV6-5 and TRBJ2-7; TRBD1 matches at 7 bases. V dropped 6 bases and J dropped 3; count of bases not matched to a gene: 5. The CDR3 length is 13 residues. Per the germline V gene, CDR1 is MNHEY and CDR2 is SVGAGI.

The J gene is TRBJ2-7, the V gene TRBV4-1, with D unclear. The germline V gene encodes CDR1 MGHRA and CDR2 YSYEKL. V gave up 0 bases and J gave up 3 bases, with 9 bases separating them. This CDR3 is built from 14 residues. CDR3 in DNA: TGCGCCAGCAGCCAAGATCCCGTAATCTACGAGCAGTACTTC. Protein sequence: CASSQDPVIYEQYF.